What follows are 27 T cell receptor beta chains derived from one specimen sequenced in a study of T cells in Graves' hyperthyroidism and ophthalmopathy. TCR beta CDR3 regions were amplified from RNA transcripts. The HTBI primer set drove a first-round RT-PCR of the TCR CDR3. TCRdb reprocessed the multiplex PCR reads via MiXCR and lists one record per CDR3 protein. The sample shows some 800,000 distinct CDR3 sequences, about two fifths of them seen only once. Sample: blood. The receptor set was obtained from a man aged 18-30 years with Graves' hyperthyroidism.

A word on this clonotype: A single base separates this from a much larger clone, so it may be a read error. The chain joins TRBV20-1 to TRBJ1-1; the D is unclear. The length of the CDR3 is 12 residues. Germline V CDR1 and CDR2: DFQATT, SNEGSKA (reference sequence). The CDR3 sequence: CKAQRTYTEAFF. Written as DNA, the CDR3 is TGCAAGGCCCAACGGACGTACACTGAAGCTTTCTTT.

This sequence joins TRBV10-3 and TRBJ1-1; no definite D call. CDR1 is ENHRY, CDR2 SYGVKD, per germline. The length of the CDR3 is 13 residues. V dropped 5 bases and J dropped 0 bases, with 7 bases sitting between them. CDR3 sequence reads: CAISPTVNTEAFF. CDR3 coding DNA: TGTGCCATCAGTCCGACCGTGAACACTGAAGCTTTCTTT.

This chain links TRBV15 with TRBJ1-4; TRBD1 might be the D (5 bases). V shed 7 bases and J shed 5 bases, with 17 bases lying between them. Germline assignment: CDR1 LNHNV and CDR2 YYDKDF (reference sequence). CDR3 size: 15 residues. The CDR3 reads CATTPGTSGNEKLFF. CDR3 DNA: TGTGCCACCACCCCAGGGACTAGCGGGAATGAAAAACTGTTTTTT.

The genes are TRBV20-1 and TRBJ2-6, with TRBD2 matching 7 bases. Trimming took 1 base from V and 0 from J; bases not matched to a gene: 3. Germline CDR1 is DFQATT and CDR2 is SNEGSKA (reference sequence). This CDR3 is 16 amino acids long. CDR3: CSARGGGSSGANVLTF. The CDR3, as DNA: TGCAGTGCTAGAGGGGGGGGTAGCTCTGGGGCCAACGTCCTGACTTTC.

A remark on this clonotype: A much larger clone lies one base from this, so it may be a read error. The rearrangement links TRBV2 to TRBJ2-2; a weak D match, TRBD2 (6 bases). Looked up from germline, CDR1 is SNHLY and CDR2 is FYNNEI. V was clipped by 4 bases and J by 5 bases, with 8 bases between them. The CDR3 consists of 13 residues. The CDR3 protein is CASSGEATGELFF. DNA for the CDR3: TGTGCCAGCAGTGGGGAGGCTACCGGGGAGCTGTTTTTT.

The V gene is TRBV7-9, the J gene TRBJ2-7; TRBD1 matches at 10 bases. V lost 3 bases to trimming and J lost 6 bases; unmatched junction nucleotides: 8. Germline V gene data show CDR1 as SEHNR and CDR2 as FQNEAQ (reference sequence). CDR3 length: 15 amino acids. CDR3 coding DNA: TGTGCCAGCAGCTTGCCCGGGACAGGGGTGCGCGAGCAGTACTTC. Residues: CASSLPGTGVREQYF.

This clonotype showed up many times. The V call is TRBV29-1, the J call TRBJ2-2, with D perhaps TRBD1 (6 bases). The germline V and J ends were trimmed by 6 bases and 3 bases, with 11 bases remaining between them. CDR3 length equals 13 residues. Germline CDR1 reads SQVTM; CDR2 reads ANQGSEA. In DNA form, the CDR3 reads TGCAGCGTGGACAGAGGAGACACCGGGGAGCTGTTTTTT. Amino acids: CSVDRGDTGELFF.

This clonotype was recorded at least ten times. The chain uses TRBV2 and TRBJ1-4, with D hard to call. Germline loops: CDR1 SNHLY, CDR2 FYNNEI. This CDR3 has 13 amino acids. Between the trimmed V and J ends, which lost 3 bases and 8 bases, there was a span of 10 bases. CDR3 sequence: CASSEGLKEKLFF. CDR3 DNA sequence: TGTGCCAGCAGTGAGGGTTTGAAGGAAAAACTGTTTTTT. Drawing the rest from reference TRBV2 and TRBJ1-4, the complete variable domain is EPEVTQTPSHQVTQMGQEVILRCVPISNHLYFYWYRQILGQKVEFLVSFYNNEISEKSEIFDDQFSVERPDGSNFTLKIRSTKLEDSAMYFCASSEGLKEKLFFGSGTQLSVL.

The rearrangement joins TRBV5-6 to TRBJ2-7; 7 bases fit TRBD2. The CDR3 length is 11 residues. With 5 bases clipped from V and 6 bases from J, the junction kept 2 bases outside the gene matches. The germline CDR1 and CDR2 sequences are SGHDT and YYEEEE. The CDR3 DNA is TGTGCCAGCAGGGGAGGGACCGAGCAGTACTTC. Encoded protein: CASRGGTEQYF.

This clonotype was counted only a few times. The V call is TRBV7-8, the J call TRBJ2-7; possible D gene TRBD1, 6 bases. Germline values: CDR1 SGHVS, CDR2 FQNEAQ. Trimming left V 3 bases short and J 3 bases short, with 15 bases between. The CDR3 runs to 15 residues. CDR3 region: CASSFSPDRNYEQYF. DNA of the CDR3: TGTGCCAGCAGCTTCAGTCCGGACAGAAACTACGAGCAGTACTTC.

This clonotype was seen repeatedly, ten times or more. The gene calls are TRBV15 and TRBJ2-7; D remains ambiguous. Germline V gives CDR1 LNHNV, CDR2 YYDKDF (reference sequence). The CDR3 sequence is 14 residues long. V dropped 5 bases and J dropped 2 bases, with 13 bases sitting between them. The CDR3 DNA is TGTGCCACCAGCTGGGAAGGCCTACCCTACGAGCAGTACTTC. Translating gives CATSWEGLPYEQYF.

The CDR3 nucleotides are TGTGCCAGCTCACCAAGGGACGAAGATAGCAATCAGCCCCAGCATTTT. It codes for CASSPRDEDSNQPQHF. The V gene is TRBV24-1, the J gene TRBJ1-5, with a possible D match to TRBD1 (5 bases). V lost 11 bases and J 0 bases, leaving 19 bases between the germline ends. CDR1 and CDR2 from the germline V gene are KGHDR and SFDVKD. CDR3 size: 16 residues.

The chain links TRBV7-2 to TRBJ1-3, with D perhaps TRBD1 (5 bases). Trimming removed 4 bases from V and 4 bases from J, with 5 bases in between. This CDR3 is built from 12 residues. The germline gives CDR1 SGHTA, CDR2 FQGNSA. The DNA for the CDR3 is TGTGCCAGCAGCTGGGGGGGAAACACCATATATTTT. Its translation is CASSWGGNTIYF. Together with reference TRBV7-2 and TRBJ1-3, the CDR3 gives the full variable domain: GAGVSQSPSNKVTEKGKDVELRCDPISGHTALYWYRQSLGQGLEFLIYFQGNSAPDKSGLPSDRFSAERTGGSVSTLTIQRTQQEDSAVYLCASSWGGNTIYFGEGSWLTVV.

In its sample, this clonotype was seen many times. The junction and the germline gene differ at one end; a read error may be behind it. V usage is TRBV7-8 and J usage is TRBJ1-1; maybe TRBD1 (6 bases). This CDR3 is built from 13 residues. CDR1 and CDR2 from the germline V gene are SGHVS and FQNEAQ. The CDR3 nucleotides are TGTGCCAGCACCTTACAGGGGAACACTGAAGCTTTCTTT. Its protein is CASTLQGNTEAFF.

About this clonotype: This clone may be a read error of a much larger clone one base away. The gene calls are TRBV7-2 and TRBJ2-7; perhaps TRBD1 as D (5 bases). This CDR3 is built from 12 residues. The ends were cut back, 4 bases at V and 5 bases at J, with 9 bases in the middle. Germline V gene sequence: CDR1 SGHTA, CDR2 FQGNSA. The CDR3 DNA follows: TGTGCCAGCAGCTCAGGGTGGGACGAGCAGTACTTC. Protein sequence: CASSSGWDEQYF. The whole variable domain, remainder taken from reference TRBV7-2 and TRBJ2-7, is GAGVSQSPSNKVTEKGKDVELRCDPISGHTALYWYRQSLGQGLEFLIYFQGNSAPDKSGLPSDRFSAERTGGSVSTLTIQRTQQEDSAVYLCASSSGWDEQYFGPGTRLTVT.

This clonotype has only a few counts. The chain has TRBV7-9 and TRBJ1-3; D gene unclear. The V gene lost 6 bases and the J gene lost 4 bases, with 16 bases spanning the gap. Germline CDR1 SEHNR, CDR2 FQNEAQ (reference sequence). This CDR3 region has 15 residues. For the CDR3, the DNA is TGTGCCAGCAGACCCAGTGGACCGAGAGGAAACACCATATATTTT. It specifies CASRPSGPRGNTIYF.

This clonotype was recorded only once. A much larger clone lies one base from this, so it may be a read error. The V gene is TRBV12-3 or TRBV12-4, the J gene TRBJ1-1; D remains ambiguous. V was pared by 8 bases and J by 8 bases, with 18 bases between. The CDR3 loop spans 13 amino acids. The CDR3 region has the DNA TGTGCCAGCCGGCTCCGGTTGACCCGAGAAGCTTTCTTT. Encoded protein: CASRLRLTREAFF.

Comments on this clonotype: With a much larger clone just one base away, this may be a read error. The chain is built from TRBV7-9 and TRBJ2-5; D call uncertain. V gave up 1 base and J gave up 5 bases, with 8 bases separating them. This CDR3 contains 13 residues. Germline CDR1 SEHNR, CDR2 FQNEAQ (reference sequence). In DNA form, the CDR3 reads TGTGCCAGCAGCTTAGGCTCTATGGAGACCCAGTACTTC. It encodes CASSLGSMETQYF.

This clonotype was seen only a few times. The J gene is TRBJ2-7, the V gene TRBV20-1; D may correspond to TRBD1 or TRBD2 (5 bases each). CDR1 and CDR2 (germline): DFQATT, SNEGSKA (reference sequence). V lost 3 bases to trimming and J lost 0 bases, with 9 bases between them. The CDR3 is 13 amino acids. The CDR3 DNA follows: TGCAGTGCTAGCGGGGCCAACTCCTACGAGCAGTACTTC. It yields the protein CSASGANSYEQYF.

The rearrangement uses TRBV11-2 and TRBJ2-2, with 10 positions matching TRBD2. This CDR3 spans 17 amino acids. CDR1 SGHAT and CDR2 FQNNGV come from the germline V gene. Trimming cost V 3 bases and J 6 bases; bases outside gene matches: 10. The CDR3 reads CASSFMASGRKSGELFF. For the CDR3, the DNA is TGTGCCAGCAGCTTCATGGCTAGCGGGAGAAAGTCCGGGGAGCTGTTTTTT. Looking up the rest from reference TRBV11-2 and TRBJ2-2 gives the full variable domain: EAGVAQSPRYKIIEKRQSVAFWCNPISGHATLYWYQQILGQGPKLLIQFQNNGVVDDSQLPKDRFSAERLKGVDSTLKIQPAKLEDSAVYLCASSFMASGRKSGELFFGEGSRLTVL.

This chain uses TRBV12-3 or TRBV12-4 with TRBJ2-5, with TRBD2 identical over 7 bases. This CDR3 has 16 amino acids. The junction had 5 bases not matched to a gene; V was cut back by 1 base and J by 0 bases. CDR3 region: CASSLGAGPYQETQYF. The CDR3 bases are TGTGCCAGCAGTTTAGGAGCGGGACCGTACCAAGAGACCCAGTACTTC.

The rearrangement uses TRBV9 and TRBJ2-2; 8 bases match TRBD1. V lost 7 bases and J lost 0; bases outside the gene matches: 2. Looked up from germline, CDR1 is SGDLS and CDR2 is YYNGEE. The CDR3 is 14 residues long. The CDR3 DNA is TGTGCCAGCTCGGACAGGGCGAACACCGGGGAGCTGTTTTTT. Amino acids: CASSDRANTGELFF.

The V and J genes are TRBV3-1 and TRBJ2-5; tentatively, D is TRBD1 or TRBD2 (5 bases each). The CDR3 runs 15 residues. In germline, CDR1 is LGHDT, CDR2 YNNKEL (reference sequence). V lost 8 bases, J lost 1 base, and 17 bases lay in between. The CDR3 bases are TGTGCCAGCTCACCACCAGAAGGGACCCAAGAGACCCAGTACTTC. Translating it yields CASSPPEGTQETQYF.

This clonotype was seen many times. V and J are TRBV10-3 and TRBJ1-5; maybe TRBD1 (5 bases). The V end lost 2 bases, the J end lost 6 bases, and 17 bases lay between the germline ends. The CDR3 is 16 amino acids. Per germline, CDR1 ENHRY and CDR2 SYGVKD. In DNA form, the CDR3 reads TGTGCCATCAGTGAGAGGGGTATAGGGAGGCCTCAGCCCCAGCATTTT. Residues: CAISERGIGRPQPQHF.

This clonotype was seen once. This chain joins TRBV29-1 and TRBJ1-6; D call uncertain. Germline CDR1 and CDR2: SQVTM and ANQGSEA. The CDR3 is 12 residues long. Trimming pared 8 bases from V and 10 bases from J, leaving 15 bases between. The CDR3 reads CSLERGESPLHF. Here the CDR3 DNA reads TGCAGCTTAGAACGCGGGGAATCACCCCTCCACTTT.

The chain employs TRBV2 and TRBJ1-2; maybe TRBD1 (5 bases). With 5 bases removed from V and 6 bases from J, the gap between germline ends came to 22 bases. There are 16 residues in the CDR3. Per the germline V gene, CDR1 is SNHLY and CDR2 is FYNNEI. CDR3 in amino acids: CASSWGRAGSVDGYTF. Here the CDR3 DNA reads TGTGCCAGCAGTTGGGGCCGGGCAGGGAGCGTTGATGGCTACACCTTC.

This clonotype was counted ten times or more. The J gene is TRBJ1-3, the V gene TRBV19, with a tentative D call TRBD1 (6 bases). V lost 7 bases to trimming and J lost 3 bases, with 13 bases between them. The germline V gene has CDR1 LNHDA and CDR2 SQIVND (reference sequence). The CDR3 consists of 14 residues. The CDR3 sequence is CASKRQGSGNTIYF. DNA for the CDR3: TGTGCCAGTAAACGGCAGGGGAGTGGAAACACCATATATTTT.